The clone carrying this T cell receptor beta chain has more than one count but fewer than ten. Antigen specificity is unknown. The CDR3 is 13 amino acids. With 5 bases clipped from V and 11 bases from J, the junction kept 3 bases outside the gene matches. Germline loops: CDR1 MNHNS, CDR2 SASEGT. These data belong to a study of post-analysis software for immune sequencing data. The study, taken as a whole, reports: The authors found that F measure strongly co-clustered same-batch samples. TRBV segments more frequent in patients than in controls numbered roughly five and included TRBV5-6, TRBV5-1 and TRBV20-1.

Unique molecular identifiers tagged the TCR beta cDNA libraries. There were 1 to 10 million T cells, and around 500,000 cDNA molecules came from them. TCRdb recomputed calls from the PCR reads with MiXCR, one row per CDR3 protein. The sample consists of 400,000 to 500,000 distinct CDR3 sequences, over 30% of them appearing once. Sequenced sample: blood. This chain uses TRBV6-1 with TRBJ1-6; 10 bases are a match to TRBD1. The receptor comes from a girl aged 2-15 years with multiple sclerosis. The CDR3 DNA sequence: TGTGCCAGCAGTACGGGACAGGGGCCACCCCTCCACTTT. This encodes CASSTGQGPPLHF.